What follows describes a single TCR beta chain. The data derive from a study of cytomegalovirus exposure and HLA in healthy donors. CDR3 size: 14 residues. Germline CDR1 SEHNR, CDR2 FQNEAQ (reference sequence). The V and J ends lost 6 bases and 4 bases respectively, with 16 bases between them. Amplification used 60 Vbeta primers and 13 Jbeta primers. The table came from immunoSEQ multiplex PCR; TCRdb's copy has only in-frame clones and leaves some out. The repertoire holds about 200,000 clones, approximately 78% seen once, with 2.5% to 3% in the top ten. The sequence was obtained from a woman between 35 and 50 years old in good health and CMV-seronegative. Material: PBMCs. The chain recombines TRBV7-9 with TRBJ2-7, with unresolved D. The CDR3 is CASSGAGRRYEQYF. For the CDR3, the DNA is TGTGCCAGCAGTGGTGCTGGTCGCAGGTACGAGCAGTACTTC. The complete variable domain, with remaining parts taken from reference TRBV7-9 and TRBJ2-7, reads DTGVSQNPRHKITKRGQNVTFRCDPISEHNRLYWYRQTLGQGPEFLTYFQNEAQLEKSRLLSDRFSAERPKGSFSTLEIQRTEQGDSAMYLCASSGAGRRYEQYFGPGTRLTVT.